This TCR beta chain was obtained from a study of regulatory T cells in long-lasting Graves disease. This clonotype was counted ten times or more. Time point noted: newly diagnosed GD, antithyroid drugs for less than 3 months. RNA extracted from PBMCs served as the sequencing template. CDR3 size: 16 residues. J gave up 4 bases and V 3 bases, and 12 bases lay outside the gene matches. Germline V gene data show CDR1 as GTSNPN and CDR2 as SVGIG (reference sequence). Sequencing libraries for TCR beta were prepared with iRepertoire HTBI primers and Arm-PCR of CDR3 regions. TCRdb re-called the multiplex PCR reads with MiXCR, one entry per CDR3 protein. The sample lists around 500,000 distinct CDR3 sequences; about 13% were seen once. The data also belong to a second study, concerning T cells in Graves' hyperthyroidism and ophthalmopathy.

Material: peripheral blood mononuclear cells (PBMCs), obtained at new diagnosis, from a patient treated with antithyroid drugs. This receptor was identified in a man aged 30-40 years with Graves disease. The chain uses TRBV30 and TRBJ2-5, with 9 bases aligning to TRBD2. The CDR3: CAWRGVAGTSLETQYF. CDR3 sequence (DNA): TGTGCCTGGAGAGGAGTCGCCGGGACTAGCCTAGAGACCCAGTACTTC.